Listed below are T cell receptor beta chains from one sample, sequenced in a study of Tregs in tolerant kidney transplant recipients. Measured with immunoSEQ multiplex PCR; TCRdb has only the in-frame clones, and not every one. The profile shows some 60,000 clones, around 82% of them singletons. Sequenced input: CD4+ T cells from blood. The receptors derive from a human donor in good health. Each CDR3 is given with its conserved first and last residue. The order of the fields is J gene, V gene, D gene, CDR3 length, clone size, CDR3 DNA, CDR3 protein. A D gene is named only where the DNA matches it firmly. Size is stated for part of the rows, as once, few or many counts, or as a class when the clone is expanded.

j_gene: TRBJ2-5
v_gene: TRBV4-1
d_gene: -
len: 17
abundance: few
CDR3nt: TGCGCCAGCAGTCGGGGGGCGGCTTACGGGACAAAAGAGACCCAGTACTTC
CDR3aa: CASSRGAAYGTKETQYF

j_gene: TRBJ1-5
v_gene: TRBV18
d_gene: -
len: 15
abundance: -
CDR3nt: TGTGCCAGCTCGGCGAACGCCGTCGGGGGTCAGCCCCAGCATTTT
CDR3aa: CASSANAVGGQPQHF

j_gene: TRBJ2-7
v_gene: TRBV4-2
d_gene: TRBD2
len: 15
abundance: -
CDR3nt: TGTGCCAGCAGCCAAATCGGGACTAGCGGTTACGAGCAGTACTTC
CDR3aa: CASSQIGTSGYEQYF

j_gene: TRBJ2-5
v_gene: TRBV7-2
d_gene: -
len: 12
abundance: -
CDR3nt: TGTGCCAGCAGCTTAGCGGGTGAGACCCAGTACTTC
CDR3aa: CASSLAGETQYF

j_gene: TRBJ2-7
v_gene: TRBV6-6
d_gene: -
len: 14
abundance: -
CDR3nt: TGTGCCAGCAGTTACTTAGAGGGGTCCTACGAGCAGTACTTC
CDR3aa: CASSYLEGSYEQYF

j_gene: TRBJ1-2
v_gene: TRBV29-1
d_gene: -
len: 12
abundance: once
CDR3nt: TGCAGCGTTACGCAGGGGATCTATGGCTACACCTTC
CDR3aa: CSVTQGIYGYTF

j_gene: TRBJ1-2
v_gene: TRBV13
d_gene: -
len: 15
abundance: -
CDR3nt: TGTGCCAGCAGCCTCAGATCGAGACGGAACTATGGCTACACCTTC
CDR3aa: CASSLRSRRNYGYTF

j_gene: TRBJ1-5
v_gene: TRBV5-6
d_gene: -
len: 15
abundance: few
CDR3nt: TGTGCCAGCAGCTTAGGCAGTAGGGAGGGTCAGCCCCAGCATTTT
CDR3aa: CASSLGSREGQPQHF

j_gene: TRBJ1-5
v_gene: TRBV7-2
d_gene: -
len: 14
abundance: few
CDR3nt: TGTGCCAGCAGCATCCCAGGGTTGGGTCAGCCCCAGCATTTT
CDR3aa: CASSIPGLGQPQHF

j_gene: TRBJ1-2
v_gene: TRBV27
d_gene: -
len: 15
abundance: -
CDR3nt: TGTGCCAGCAGTGGGAGAGGGGGGGTAAAGGGTGGCTACACCTTC
CDR3aa: CASSGRGGVKGGYTF

j_gene: TRBJ1-4
v_gene: TRBV27
d_gene: -
len: 13
abundance: -
CDR3nt: TGTGCCAGCGCCCGACCCCCCAATGAAAAACTGTTTTTT
CDR3aa: CASARPPNEKLFF

j_gene: TRBJ2-5
v_gene: TRBV30
d_gene: -
len: 14
abundance: few
CDR3nt: TGTGCCTGGAAGCCCGCGGGACACCAAGAGACCCAGTACTTC
CDR3aa: CAWKPAGHQETQYF

j_gene: TRBJ2-3
v_gene: TRBV7-3
d_gene: -
len: 13
abundance: -
CDR3nt: TGTGCCAGCAGCTTTGGGGGCTGGGATACGCAGTATTTT
CDR3aa: CASSFGGWDTQYF

j_gene: TRBJ1-1
v_gene: TRBV7-9
d_gene: -
len: 14
abundance: -
CDR3nt: TGTGCCAGCAGCCCAGGACAGATGAACACTGAAGCTTTCTTT
CDR3aa: CASSPGQMNTEAFF

j_gene: TRBJ2-3
v_gene: TRBV5-1
d_gene: -
len: 21
abundance: -
CDR3nt: TGCGCCAGCAACCCTCTAGGGGGCGGGAGGACCGTGCGCCAGCTCACAGATACGCAGTATTTT
CDR3aa: CASNPLGGGRTVRQLTDTQYF

j_gene: TRBJ1-1
v_gene: TRBV9
d_gene: TRBD1
len: 13
abundance: -
CDR3nt: TGTGCCAGCAGCTCCGGGACAGGGACTGAAGCTTTCTTT
CDR3aa: CASSSGTGTEAFF

j_gene: TRBJ1-6
v_gene: TRBV28
d_gene: -
len: 15
abundance: -
CDR3nt: TGTGCCAGCACCCCCTCAACTGCCAATAATTCACCCCTCCACTTT
CDR3aa: CASTPSTANNSPLHF

j_gene: TRBJ1-2
v_gene: TRBV4-2
d_gene: TRBD1
len: 14
abundance: -
CDR3nt: TGTGCCAGCAGTCACGGGACAGAGGCGGGTGGCTACACCTTC
CDR3aa: CASSHGTEAGGYTF

j_gene: TRBJ1-6
v_gene: TRBV2
d_gene: -
len: 13
abundance: few
CDR3nt: TGTGCCAGCATGATCTCCTATAATTCACCCCTCCACTTT
CDR3aa: CASMISYNSPLHF

j_gene: TRBJ2-7
v_gene: TRBV18
d_gene: -
len: 13
abundance: -
CDR3nt: TGTGCCAGCTCAACCGCCAGGGTTGGTGAGCAGTACTTC
CDR3aa: CASSTARVGEQYF

j_gene: TRBJ2-3
v_gene: TRBV29-1
d_gene: TRBD2
len: 14
abundance: -
CDR3nt: TGCAGCGTTGCTGAGCGGGGGGGCTTTGATACGCAGTATTTT
CDR3aa: CSVAERGGFDTQYF

j_gene: TRBJ2-7
v_gene: TRBV11-3
d_gene: TRBD1
len: 15
abundance: few
CDR3nt: TGTGCCAGCAGCCGCGCCGGGACAGGCTCCTACGAGCAGTACTTC
CDR3aa: CASSRAGTGSYEQYF

j_gene: TRBJ2-1
v_gene: TRBV6-5
d_gene: -
len: 13
abundance: -
CDR3nt: TGTGCCAGCAATCGGAACCCAGAGGATGAGCAGTTCTTC
CDR3aa: CASNRNPEDEQFF